This T cell receptor beta chain is drawn from a study of blood T cell repertoires in COVID-19. Measured with immunoSEQ multiplex PCR; TCRdb has only the in-frame clones, and not every one. The sample lists 260,000 or so clones; roughly 85% were seen once. This clone was seen a single time. Germline CDR1 LGHDT, CDR2 YNNKEL (reference sequence). The V and J ends lost 4 bases and 7 bases respectively, with 13 bases between them. This CDR3 region has 13 residues. This chain joins TRBV3-1 (or the pseudogene TRBV3-2) and TRBJ1-1; D is perhaps TRBD1 (6 bases). The source material was PBMCs or T cells enriched from blood (not recorded which). The clonotype originates from a woman aged 50 to 60 who had recovered from COVID-19. In DNA, the CDR3 is TGTGCCAGCAGCCGGAAAACAGGGATTGAAGCTTTCTTT. Protein product: CASSRKTGIEAFF.